This passage covers 27 T cell receptor beta chains from one sample sequenced in a study of blood T cell repertoires in COVID-19. Clones were read by immunoSEQ multiplex PCR, and TCRdb kept only the in-frame ones, dropping some. The repertoire holds some 130,000 clones, with nearly 85% as singletons. Material: peripheral blood. The receptors stem from a human donor in a cohort sampled during active COVID-19.

The chain combines TRBV20-1 with TRBJ2-1, with D possibly matching TRBD2 (6 bases). The CDR3 has 14 residues. Trimming left V 3 bases short and J 9 bases short, with 18 bases between. CDR1 DFQATT and CDR2 SNEGSKA come from the germline V gene (reference sequence). The CDR3 nucleotides read TGCAGTGCTAGTATGGGGGGAGAGGTCGGTGAGCAGTTCTTC. This codes for CSASMGGEVGEQFF.

The rearrangement links TRBV19 to TRBJ1-6; D unresolved. V lost 7 bases and J lost 4, with 23 bases in between. CDR1 and CDR2 (germline): LNHDA, SQIVND (reference sequence). CDR3 length: 18 amino acids. CDR3 sequence: CASKRRPAQPVYNSPLHF. The CDR3 DNA reads as TGTGCCAGTAAGCGCCGTCCGGCCCAGCCCGTTTATAATTCACCCCTCCACTTT.

The chain employs TRBV14 and TRBJ1-1; D remains unclear. The CDR3 has 13 residues. The germline V and J ends were trimmed by 8 bases and 5 bases, with 15 bases remaining between them. Germline CDR1 and CDR2: SGHDN and FVKESK. The chain's CDR3 is CASANLGGTEAFF. The CDR3 coding sequence is TGTGCCAGCGCCAATCTGGGAGGAACTGAAGCTTTCTTT.

The gene calls are TRBV19 and TRBJ1-2, with 7 bases identical to TRBD1. Germline CDR1 and CDR2: LNHDA and SQIVND (reference sequence). The CDR3 has 14 amino acids. V lost 4 bases, J lost 8 bases, and 10 bases stayed unmatched. CDR3 DNA sequence: TGTGCCAGTAGTAGGCGGGACAGTCTAGAGGGCTACACCTTC. Its translation is CASSRRDSLEGYTF.

In this sample, this clone turned up many times. This chain links TRBV4-1 with TRBJ2-1, with TRBD2 matching over 7 bases. From germline, CDR1 is MGHRA and CDR2 YSYEKL. CDR3 length: 15 amino acids. The V and J ends lost 5 bases and 6 bases, in that order; junction bases with no gene match: 10. CDR3 DNA: TGCGCCAGCAGCTGGGGAGCGGGATTCTTCAATGAGCAGTTCTTC. Encoded protein: CASSWGAGFFNEQFF.

V gene TRBV7-9 combines with J gene TRBJ1-2; 9 nucleotides align to TRBD1. The germline CDR1 and CDR2 sequences are SEHNR and FQNEAQ (reference sequence). This CDR3 is 15 amino acids long. V dropped 5 bases and J dropped 6; count of bases not matched to a gene: 10. DNA for the CDR3: TGTGCCAGCAGCGCGGGACAGGGTAGGGTTCATGGCTACACCTTC. Translating gives CASSAGQGRVHGYTF.

The CDR3 sequence is CASSLLAGGPNEQFF. In nucleotides, the CDR3 is TGTGCCAGCAGCCTACTAGCGGGAGGGCCGAATGAGCAGTTCTTC. This chain links TRBV7-2 with TRBJ2-1; 13 nucleotides align to TRBD2. Trimming at V came to 5 bases and at J to 7 bases, leaving 5 bases not matched to a gene. This CDR3 has 15 amino acids. The germline V gene has CDR1 SGHTA and CDR2 FQGNSA.

This clone was found a few times. The chain carries TRBV27 and TRBJ1-1; the D gene is possibly TRBD1 (5 bases). The CDR3 contains 15 residues. The ends were cut back, 8 bases at V and 5 bases at J, with 21 bases in the middle. Germline CDR1 and CDR2: MNHEY and SMNVEV (reference sequence). CDR3 amino acids: CASGSDTKGITEAFF. The CDR3 region has the DNA TGTGCCAGCGGTTCAGATACCAAGGGGATTACTGAAGCTTTCTTT.

This sequence joins TRBV2 and TRBJ2-5; D gene uncertain. The CDR3 is 14 amino acids. V was pared by 4 bases and J by 2 bases, with 11 bases between. Per germline, CDR1 SNHLY and CDR2 FYNNEI. The CDR3 sequence is CASSGYIRQETQYF. As DNA, the CDR3 is TGTGCCAGCAGTGGTTACATAAGACAAGAGACCCAGTACTTC. The whole variable domain, remainder taken from reference TRBV2 and TRBJ2-5, is EPEVTQTPSHQVTQMGQEVILRCVPISNHLYFYWYRQILGQKVEFLVSFYNNEISEKSEIFDDQFSVERPDGSNFTLKIRSTKLEDSAMYFCASSGYIRQETQYFGPGTRLLVL.

V gene TRBV9 combines with J gene TRBJ1-3; unclear D gene. Germline V gene lookup returns CDR1 SGDLS and CDR2 YYNGEE. This CDR3 is 14 amino acids long. Between the trimmed V and J ends, which lost 0 bases and 4 bases, there was a span of 8 bases. The CDR3 sequence is CASSVGVGGNTIYF. As DNA, the CDR3 is TGTGCCAGCAGCGTAGGGGTCGGGGGAAACACCATATATTTT.

The chain couples TRBV7-9 to TRBJ2-2; 7 nucleotides match TRBD2. This CDR3 contains 16 residues. The germline gives CDR1 SEHNR, CDR2 FQNEAQ (reference sequence). V dropped 2 bases and J dropped 2; count of bases not matched to a gene: 5. The CDR3 coding sequence is TGTGCCAGCAGCTTAAATAGCGGGCGAAACACCGGGGAGCTGTTTTTT. This encodes CASSLNSGRNTGELFF.

The V and J genes are TRBV12-5 and TRBJ2-3; D call uncertain. The CDR3 contains 12 residues. V shed 2 bases and J shed 3 bases, with 3 bases lying between them. Per the germline V gene, CDR1 is LGHNT and CDR2 is FRNRAP. CDR3 DNA sequence: TGTGCTAGTGGTTTGCTTACAGATACGCAGTATTTT. Its protein product is CASGLLTDTQYF. Based on the CDR3 plus reference TRBV12-5 and TRBJ2-3, the full variable domain is DARVTQTPRHKVTEMGQEVTMRCQPILGHNTVFWYRQTMMQGLELLAYFRNRAPLDDSGMPKDRFSAEMPDATLATLKIQPSEPRDSAVYFCASGLLTDTQYFGPGTRLTVL.

A single count supports this clone. This chain links TRBV30 with TRBJ2-3; D is unclear. V was cut by 2 bases and J by 6 bases, with 6 bases left in between. This CDR3 comprises 11 residues. In germline, CDR1 is GTSNPN, CDR2 SVGIG (reference sequence). CDR3 nucleotides: TGTGCCTGGAGTAACGGTGATACGCAGTATTTT. Amino acids: CAWSNGDTQYF.

The rearrangement joins TRBV5-1 to TRBJ2-1; 7 nucleotides agree with TRBD2. The germline V gene encodes CDR1 SGHRS and CDR2 YFSETQ. The CDR3 totals 14 residues. J was trimmed by 7 bases and V by 5 bases; bases with no gene match: 9. CDR3 protein: CASSLGGPRNEQFF. In DNA form, the CDR3 reads TGCGCCAGCAGTCTGGGAGGGCCTAGGAATGAGCAGTTCTTC. Supplemented by reference TRBV5-1 and TRBJ2-1, the full variable domain reads KAGVTQTPRYLIKTRGQQVTLSCSPISGHRSVSWYQQTPGQGLQFLFEYFSETQRNKGNFPGRFSGRQFSNSRSEMNVSTLELGDSALYLCASSLGGPRNEQFFGPGTRLTVL.

Details on this clone: A read error may produce the germline difference seen at one junction end. The rearrangement links TRBV19 to TRBJ2-4; 11 bases are shared with TRBD2. The CDR3 sequence is 15 residues long. Germline values: CDR1 LNHDA, CDR2 SQIVND (reference sequence). The CDR3 nucleotides are TGTGCCAGTAGTAGGCCGGGGCTAGCGGGAGGCCCAACCGTCTTC. Amino acids: CASSRPGLAGGPTVF.

The CDR3 sequence is CASSPAGARETQYF. CDR3 DNA sequence: TGTGCCAGCAGCCCCGCGGGAGCTCGGGAGACCCAGTACTTC. The chain employs TRBV7-2 and TRBJ2-5; TRBD2 agrees at 7 bases. The V gene end was trimmed by 5 bases and the J gene end by 5 bases; junction bases not matched to a gene: 8. The CDR3 is 14 residues long. CDR1 is SGHTA, CDR2 FQGNSA, per germline.

V gene TRBV7-9 combines with J gene TRBJ1-2; 10 bases agree with TRBD1. The CDR3 loop spans 18 amino acids. The V gene end was trimmed by 3 bases and the J gene end by 5 bases; junction bases not matched to a gene: 15. The germline CDR1 and CDR2 sequences are SEHNR and FQNEAQ (reference sequence). CDR3 protein: CASSLPGTGEGSGYGYTF. CDR3 DNA: TGTGCCAGCAGCTTGCCCGGGACAGGGGAAGGCTCGGGTTATGGCTACACCTTC.

The genes are TRBV3-1 (or the pseudogene TRBV3-2) and TRBJ1-5, with 8 positions matching TRBD1. The germline V gene encodes CDR1 LGHDT and CDR2 YNNKEL (reference sequence). J gave up 4 bases and V 1 base, and 12 bases lay outside the gene matches. The CDR3 has 18 residues. Here the CDR3 reads CASSQVRGAQGGNQPQHF. The CDR3 bases are TGTGCCAGCAGCCAAGTCCGCGGGGCACAGGGGGGTAATCAGCCCCAGCATTTT.

The CDR3 nucleotides read TGCGCCAGCAGCCACCCGACAGTCCAAGAGACCCAGTACTTC. The encoded protein is CASSHPTVQETQYF. The chain combines TRBV4-3 with TRBJ2-5; TRBD1 is a possible D gene (5 bases). Germline V gene data show CDR1 as LGHNA and CDR2 as YSLEER. There are 14 residues in the CDR3. Trimming removed 3 bases at V and 1 base at J, with 9 bases between.

In DNA form, the CDR3 reads TGTGCCAGCTCAGAGGGACAAACCAGGGACTATGGCTACACCTTC. The encoded protein is CASSEGQTRDYGYTF. This rearrangement joins TRBV18 to TRBJ1-2, with D possibly being TRBD1 (6 bases). V dropped 5 bases and J dropped 3 bases, with 16 bases sitting between them. The CDR3 loop spans 15 amino acids. CDR1 is KGHSH and CDR2 is LQKENI in the germline V gene.

V usage is TRBV4-2 and J usage is TRBJ2-6, with TRBD1 as a possible D gene (5 bases). Germline loops: CDR1 LGHNA, CDR2 YNFKEQ. V was cut by 0 bases and J by 2 bases, with 8 bases left in between. The CDR3 length is 16 residues. As DNA, the CDR3 is TGTGCCAGCAGCCAAGAGCAGGGTCCTGGGGCCAACGTCCTGACTTTC. It yields the protein CASSQEQGPGANVLTF.

The rearrangement links TRBV4-3 to TRBJ1-2, with 7 bases that match TRBD1. With 0 bases clipped from V and 3 bases from J, the junction kept 16 bases outside the gene matches. Germline V gene data show CDR1 as LGHNA and CDR2 as YSLEER. The CDR3 totals 19 residues. The CDR3 protein is CASSQEPPGTALGHYGYTF. CDR3 DNA sequence: TGCGCCAGCAGCCAAGAACCACCCGGGACAGCACTAGGGCACTATGGCTACACCTTC.

CDR3 residues: CASSLQFREKLFF. The CDR3 nucleotides read TGCGCCAGCAGCTTGCAGTTCAGGGAAAAACTGTTTTTT. The rearrangement joins TRBV5-1 to TRBJ1-4, with D unclear. The CDR3 is 13 amino acids. The V gene lost 1 base and the J gene lost 8 bases, with 9 bases spanning the gap. Germline CDR1 SGHRS, CDR2 YFSETQ.

V usage is TRBV7-2 and J usage is TRBJ2-1, with a weak D call TRBD1 (5 bases). The CDR3 has 15 amino acids. Germline V CDR1 and CDR2: SGHTA, FQGNSA. Trimming took off 5 bases at V and 0 bases at J, with 11 bases between the two ends. The CDR3 DNA sequence: TGTGCCAGCAGCCCGGCTAGGGGCTCCTACAATGAGCAGTTCTTC. Its translation is CASSPARGSYNEQFF.

J is TRBJ1-1 and V is TRBV10-2; D remains ambiguous. The germline gives CDR1 WSHSY, CDR2 SAAADI. The V end lost 6 bases, the J end lost 1 base, and 9 bases lay between the germline ends. The CDR3 extends over 13 amino acids. The chain's CDR3 is CASRSDKNTEAFF. Here the CDR3 DNA reads TGCGCCAGCAGATCTGACAAGAACACTGAAGCTTTCTTT.

This rearrangement joins TRBV5-1 to TRBJ2-5, with 7 bases aligning to TRBD1. The V segment lost 0 bases and the J segment 5 bases; nucleotides outside the gene matches: 7. CDR1 and CDR2 from the germline V gene are SGHRS and YFSETQ. This CDR3 contains 15 residues. CDR3 in DNA: TGCGCCAGCAGCTTGGGCGACAGGGATGGGGAGACCCAGTACTTC. Translation gives CASSLGDRDGETQYF.

The rearrangement joins TRBV18 to TRBJ1-1; D perhaps matches TRBD1 (6 bases). The V gene lost 5 bases and the J gene lost 1 base, with 8 bases spanning the gap. This CDR3 has 13 amino acids. Germline V gene sequence: CDR1 KGHSH, CDR2 LQKENI. For the CDR3, the DNA is TGTGCCAGCTCAGAACAGGGGAACACTGAAGCTTTCTTT. Translation: CASSEQGNTEAFF.